The TCR beta chain described here comes from a study of blood T cell repertoires in COVID-19. Looking at the study overall: Italy, Spain and the United States were the sources of the convalescent and acute COVID-19 samples. The analysed material was cDNA or gDNA that came from T cells, B-cell-depleted T cells, or PBMCs.

Per the original methods: Amplified reference gene primers provided the basis for estimating nucleated cell counts. Only in-frame clones appear in the TCRdb table, and some are missing; sequencing was by immunoSEQ multiplex PCR. The V and J calls and clone size were taken over from that table, and D and trimming were inferred from the DNA. Among 150,000 to 200,000 clones listed, about 93% were seen once. Turning to this clone: The same CDR3 also results from other DNA sequences found in this sample.

The sample comprised peripheral blood. The clonotype comes from a man between 50 and 59 years old with acute or convalescent COVID-19.

In DNA form, the CDR3 reads TGTGCCAGCAGTGAAGGGCGGGTGAATTCACCCCTCCACTTT. This codes for CASSEGRVNSPLHF. The J gene is TRBJ1-6, the V gene TRBV2; no clear D. Trimming removed 1 base at V and 7 bases at J, with 8 bases between. CDR1 and CDR2 (germline): SNHLY, FYNNEI. The CDR3 is 14 amino acids.